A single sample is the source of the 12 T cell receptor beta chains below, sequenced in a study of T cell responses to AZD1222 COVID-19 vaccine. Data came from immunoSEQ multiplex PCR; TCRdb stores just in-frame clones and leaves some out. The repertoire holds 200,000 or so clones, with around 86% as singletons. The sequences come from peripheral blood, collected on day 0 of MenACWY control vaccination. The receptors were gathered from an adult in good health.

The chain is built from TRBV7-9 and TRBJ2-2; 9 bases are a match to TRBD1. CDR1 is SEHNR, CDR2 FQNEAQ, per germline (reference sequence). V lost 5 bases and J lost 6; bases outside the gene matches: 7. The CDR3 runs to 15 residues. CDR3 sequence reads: CASSPTRTGAGELFF. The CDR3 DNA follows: TGTGCCAGCAGCCCTACCAGGACAGGGGCCGGGGAGCTGTTTTTT.

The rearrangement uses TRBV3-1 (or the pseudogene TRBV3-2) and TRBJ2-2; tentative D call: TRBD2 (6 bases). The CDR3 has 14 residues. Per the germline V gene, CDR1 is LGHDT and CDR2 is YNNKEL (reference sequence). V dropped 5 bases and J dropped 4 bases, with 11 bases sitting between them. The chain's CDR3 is CASSITSSTGELFF. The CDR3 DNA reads TGTGCCAGCAGCATCACTAGCTCCACCGGGGAGCTGTTTTTT.

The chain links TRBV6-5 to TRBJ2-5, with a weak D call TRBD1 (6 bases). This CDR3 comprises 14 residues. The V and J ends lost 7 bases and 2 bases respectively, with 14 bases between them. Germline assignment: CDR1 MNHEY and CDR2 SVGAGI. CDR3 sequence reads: CASNPGQPQETQYF. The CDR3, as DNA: TGTGCCAGCAATCCCGGACAGCCTCAAGAGACCCAGTACTTC.

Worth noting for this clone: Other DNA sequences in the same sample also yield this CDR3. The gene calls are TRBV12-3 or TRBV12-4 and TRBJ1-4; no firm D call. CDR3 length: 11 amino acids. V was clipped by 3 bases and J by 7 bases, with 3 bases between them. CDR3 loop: CASSFGEKLFF. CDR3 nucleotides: TGTGCCAGCAGTTTTGGTGAAAAACTGTTTTTT.

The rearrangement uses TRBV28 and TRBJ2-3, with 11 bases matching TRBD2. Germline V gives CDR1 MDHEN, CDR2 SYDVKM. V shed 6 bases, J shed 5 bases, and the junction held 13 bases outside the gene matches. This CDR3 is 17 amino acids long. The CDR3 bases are TGTGCCAGCAGATCTACTAGCGGGAGAGCTGGCGGAGATACGCAGTATTTT. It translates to CASRSTSGRAGGDTQYF.

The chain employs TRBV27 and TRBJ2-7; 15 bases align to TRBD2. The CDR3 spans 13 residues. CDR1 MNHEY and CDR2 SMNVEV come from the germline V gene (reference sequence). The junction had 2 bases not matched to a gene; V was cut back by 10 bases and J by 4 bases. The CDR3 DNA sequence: TGTGCCATCGGGACTAGCGGGAGGTACGAGCAGTACTTC. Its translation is CAIGTSGRYEQYF.

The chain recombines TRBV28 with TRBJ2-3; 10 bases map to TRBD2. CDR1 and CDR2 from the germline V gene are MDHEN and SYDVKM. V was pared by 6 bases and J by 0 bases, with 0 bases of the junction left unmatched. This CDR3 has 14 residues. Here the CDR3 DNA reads TGTGCCAGCAGGACTAGCGGGAGCACAGATACGCAGTATTTT. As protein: CASRTSGSTDTQYF.

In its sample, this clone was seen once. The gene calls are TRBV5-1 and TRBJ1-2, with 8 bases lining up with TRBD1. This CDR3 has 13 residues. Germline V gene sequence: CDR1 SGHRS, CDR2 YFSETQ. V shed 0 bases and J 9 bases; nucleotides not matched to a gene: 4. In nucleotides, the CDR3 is TGCGCCAGCAGCTTGGACACAGGGGGAAGCTACACCTTC. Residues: CASSLDTGGSYTF.

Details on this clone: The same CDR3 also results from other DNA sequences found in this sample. CDR3 sequence: CASSLTGRNTEAFF. The CDR3 bases are TGTGCCAGCAGTTTAACGGGAAGGAACACTGAAGCTTTCTTT. V is TRBV28 and J is TRBJ1-1; D ambiguous. From germline, CDR1 is MDHEN and CDR2 SYDVKM. Trimming took off 2 bases at V and 1 base at J, with 8 bases between the two ends. CDR3 size: 14 residues.

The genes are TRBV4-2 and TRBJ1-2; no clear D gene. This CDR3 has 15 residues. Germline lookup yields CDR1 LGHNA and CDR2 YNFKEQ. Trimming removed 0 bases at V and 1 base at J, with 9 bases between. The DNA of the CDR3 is TGTGCCAGCAGCCAAGATAAGGAGATTAACTATGGCTACACCTTC. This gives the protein CASSQDKEINYGYTF.

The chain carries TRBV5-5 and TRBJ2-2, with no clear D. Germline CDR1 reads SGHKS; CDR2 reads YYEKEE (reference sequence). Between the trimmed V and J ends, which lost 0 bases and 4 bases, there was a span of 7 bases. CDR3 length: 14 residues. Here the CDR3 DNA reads TGTGCCAGCAGCTTGGATCGTAGCACCGGGGAGCTGTTTTTT. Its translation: CASSLDRSTGELFF. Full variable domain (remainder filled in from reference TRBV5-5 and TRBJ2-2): DAGVTQSPTHLIKTRGQQVTLRCSPISGHKSVSWYQQVLGQGPQFIFQYYEKEERGRGNFPDRFSARQFPNYSSELNVNALLLGDSALYLCASSLDRSTGELFFGEGSRLTVL.

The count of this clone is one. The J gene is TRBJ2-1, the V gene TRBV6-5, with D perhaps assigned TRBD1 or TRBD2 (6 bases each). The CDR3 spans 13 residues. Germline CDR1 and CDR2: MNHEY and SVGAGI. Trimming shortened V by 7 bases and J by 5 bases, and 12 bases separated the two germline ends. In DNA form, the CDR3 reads TGTGCCAGCACGACGGGGGCGCACAATGAGCAGTTCTTC. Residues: CASTTGAHNEQFF.